The subject of this entry is one T cell receptor beta chain. Its antigen is still unknown. The entry originates in a study of graft-versus-host responses after intestinal transplantation. Overall study results and limits: Marrow from the recipient contained GvH clones, some of which had appeared first in ileum or blood.

Sequencing was performed with immunoSEQ multiplex PCR; in TCRdb, only in-frame clones are kept and a portion is missing. The data contain some 48,000 clones, approximately 88% of them seen just once; the ten biggest clones take up 0.46%. The V and J ends lost 5 bases and 3 bases respectively, with 21 bases between them. The V gene's germline CDR1 is GTSNPN and CDR2 SVGIG (reference sequence). The CDR3 consists of 16 residues. V and J are TRBV30 and TRBJ2-3; a weak D match, TRBD2 (6 bases). The clonotype originates from a human donor who was the organ donor for an intestinal transplant. The sample consisted of unstimulated CD4+ T cells sorted from spleen or lymph node cells, taken before transplant. The CDR3 region is CAWGARGTVGTDTQYF. As DNA, the CDR3 is TGTGCCTGGGGAGCCCGGGGGACGGTTGGGACAGATACGCAGTATTTT.